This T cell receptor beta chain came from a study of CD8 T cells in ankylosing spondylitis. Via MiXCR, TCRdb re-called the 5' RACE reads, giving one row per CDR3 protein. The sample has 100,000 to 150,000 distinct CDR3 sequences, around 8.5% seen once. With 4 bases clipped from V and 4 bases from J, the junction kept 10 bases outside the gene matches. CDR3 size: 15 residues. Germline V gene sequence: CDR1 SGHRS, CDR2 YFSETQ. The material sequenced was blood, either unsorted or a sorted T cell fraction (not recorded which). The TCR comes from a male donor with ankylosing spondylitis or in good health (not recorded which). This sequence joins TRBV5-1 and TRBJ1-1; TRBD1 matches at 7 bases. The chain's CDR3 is CASSLEMAGGTEAFF. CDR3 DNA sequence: TGCGCCAGCAGCCTGGAGATGGCAGGGGGCACTGAAGCTTTCTTT.